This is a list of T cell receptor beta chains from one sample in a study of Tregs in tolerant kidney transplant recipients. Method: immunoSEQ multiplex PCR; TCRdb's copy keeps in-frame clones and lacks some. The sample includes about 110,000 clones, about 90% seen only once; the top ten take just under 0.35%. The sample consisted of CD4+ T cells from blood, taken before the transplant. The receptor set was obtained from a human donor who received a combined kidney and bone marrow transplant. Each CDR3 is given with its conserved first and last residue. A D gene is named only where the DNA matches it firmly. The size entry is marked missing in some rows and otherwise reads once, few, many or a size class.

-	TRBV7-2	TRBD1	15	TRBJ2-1	CASSPKDRGGNEQFF	TGTGCCAGCAGCCCAAAAGACAGGGGAGGAAATGAGCAGTTCTTC
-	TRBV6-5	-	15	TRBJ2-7	CASSGTDSLAYEQYF	TGTGCCAGCAGTGGAACCGACAGCTTAGCCTACGAGCAGTACTTC
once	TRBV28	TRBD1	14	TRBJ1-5	CASFGGTGDQPQHF	TGTGCCAGCTTTGGCGGGACAGGGGACCAGCCCCAGCATTTT
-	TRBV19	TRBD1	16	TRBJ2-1	CASSTGTASSYNEQFF	TGTGCCAGTAGTACCGGGACAGCAAGCTCCTACAATGAGCAGTTCTTC
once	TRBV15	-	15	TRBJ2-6	CATKEGLSGANVLTF	TGTGCCACCAAGGAAGGACTCTCTGGGGCCAACGTCCTGACTTTC
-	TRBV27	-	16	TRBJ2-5	CASSSYSATPRETQYF	TGTGCCAGCAGTTCATATAGCGCAACCCCCCGGGAGACCCAGTACTTC
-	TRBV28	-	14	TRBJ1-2	CASSGSLANYGYTF	TGTGCCAGCAGCGGGAGCCTGGCTAACTATGGCTACACCTTC
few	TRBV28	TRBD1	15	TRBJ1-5	CASTLDRARNQPQHF	TGTGCCAGCACACTCGACAGGGCTCGCAATCAGCCCCAGCATTTT
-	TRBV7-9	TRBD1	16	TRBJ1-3	CASSPGGKSSGNTIYF	TGTGCCAGCAGCCCAGGGGGCAAGAGCTCTGGAAACACCATATATTTT
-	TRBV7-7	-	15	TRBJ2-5	CASSLEPSFTETQYF	TGTGCCAGCAGCTTAGAGCCTAGCTTCACAGAGACCCAGTACTTC
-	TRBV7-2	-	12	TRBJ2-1	CATGLAYNEQFF	TGTGCCACGGGACTGGCCTACAATGAGCAGTTCTTC
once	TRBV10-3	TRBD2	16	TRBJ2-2	CAISESMAGGAGELFF	TGTGCCATCAGTGAGTCGATGGCGGGAGGGGCCGGGGAGCTGTTTTTT
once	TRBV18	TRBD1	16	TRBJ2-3	CASSPQGAAGLDTQYF	TGTGCCAGCTCACCCCAGGGGGCAGCCGGGTTGGATACGCAGTATTTT
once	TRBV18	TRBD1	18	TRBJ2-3	CASSPRGQGAVWTDTQYF	TGTGCCAGCTCACCGAGGGGACAGGGGGCGGTGTGGACAGATACGCAGTATTTT
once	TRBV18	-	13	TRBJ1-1	CASSPRTGSEAFF	TGTGCCAGCTCACCACGCACAGGATCTGAAGCTTTCTTT
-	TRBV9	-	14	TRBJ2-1	CASSVALAHNEQFF	TGTGCCAGCAGCGTAGCTCTCGCGCACAATGAGCAGTTCTTC
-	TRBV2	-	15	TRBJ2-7	CASSALGVSSYEQYF	TGTGCCAGCAGCGCCCTAGGCGTGAGCTCCTACGAGCAGTACTTC
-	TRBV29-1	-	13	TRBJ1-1	CSVHQVLNTEAFF	TGCAGCGTTCATCAGGTGCTGAACACTGAAGCTTTCTTT
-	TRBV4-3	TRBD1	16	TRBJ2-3	CASSPHPGQTTDTQYF	TGCGCCAGCAGCCCCCATCCGGGACAGACCACAGATACGCAGTATTTT
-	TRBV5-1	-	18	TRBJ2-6	CASSLTARGTSGANVLTF	TGCGCCAGCAGCTTAACCGCACGGGGAACCTCTGGGGCCAACGTCCTGACTTTC
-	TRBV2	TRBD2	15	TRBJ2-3	CASGGAGVLGDTQYF	TGTGCCAGCGGAGGGGCGGGGGTCCTCGGCGATACGCAGTATTTT
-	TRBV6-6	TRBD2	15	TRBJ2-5	CASSTPSGGQETQYF	TGTGCCAGCAGTACCCCCTCGGGGGGCCAAGAGACCCAGTACTTC
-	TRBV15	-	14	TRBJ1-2	CATRPEMGGGGYTF	TGTGCCACCAGGCCAGAGATGGGGGGGGGTGGCTACACCTTC
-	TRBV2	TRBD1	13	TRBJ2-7	CASSGTGGYEQYF	TGTGCCAGCAGTGGAACAGGGGGCTACGAGCAGTACTTC
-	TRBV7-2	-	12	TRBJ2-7	CASSVQGHEQYF	TGTGCCAGCAGCGTACAGGGACACGAGCAGTACTTC